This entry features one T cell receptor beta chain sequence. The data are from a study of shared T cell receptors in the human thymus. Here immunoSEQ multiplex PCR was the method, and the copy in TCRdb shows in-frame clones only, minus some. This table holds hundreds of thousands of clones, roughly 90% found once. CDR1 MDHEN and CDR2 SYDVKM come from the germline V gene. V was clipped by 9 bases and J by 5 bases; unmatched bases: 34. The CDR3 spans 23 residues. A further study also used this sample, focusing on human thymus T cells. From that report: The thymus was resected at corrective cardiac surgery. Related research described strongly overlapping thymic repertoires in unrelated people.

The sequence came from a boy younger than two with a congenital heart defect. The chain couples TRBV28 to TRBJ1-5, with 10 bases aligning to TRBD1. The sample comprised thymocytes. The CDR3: CASSPDLRITEPGDRGADQPQHF. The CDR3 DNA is TGTGCCAGTTCCCCAGACCTTAGAATAACGGAACCCGGGGACAGGGGAGCGGATCAGCCCCAGCATTTT.